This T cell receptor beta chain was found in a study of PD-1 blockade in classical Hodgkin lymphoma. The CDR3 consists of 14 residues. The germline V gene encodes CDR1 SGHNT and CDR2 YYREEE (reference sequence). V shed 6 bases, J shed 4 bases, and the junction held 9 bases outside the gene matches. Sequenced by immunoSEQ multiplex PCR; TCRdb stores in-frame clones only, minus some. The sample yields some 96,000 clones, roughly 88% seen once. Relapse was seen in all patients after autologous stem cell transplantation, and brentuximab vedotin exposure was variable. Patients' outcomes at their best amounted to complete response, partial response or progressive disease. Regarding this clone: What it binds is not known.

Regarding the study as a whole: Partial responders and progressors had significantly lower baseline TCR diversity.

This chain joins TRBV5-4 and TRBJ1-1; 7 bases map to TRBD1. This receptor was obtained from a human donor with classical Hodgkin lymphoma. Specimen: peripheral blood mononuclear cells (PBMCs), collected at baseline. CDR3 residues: CASTPAGGGTEAFF. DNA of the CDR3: TGTGCCAGCACCCCTGCAGGGGGAGGCACTGAAGCTTTCTTT.